This entry lists 26 T cell receptor beta chains sequenced from one sample in a study of T cells after yellow fever vaccination. From the 5' RACE reads, TCRdb called clonotypes with MiXCR, one entry per CDR3 protein. The sample records a few hundred thousand distinct CDR3 sequences, about 6.6% being singletons. Sample: PBMCs, taken approximately 47 days after the first yellow fever vaccination. All receptors derive from a man aged 18 to 35 who received the YFV17D yellow fever vaccine.

This chain joins TRBV4-3 and TRBJ2-7; 9 bases agree with TRBD1. This CDR3 has 14 amino acids. The trim removed 1 base at V and 5 bases at J, leaving 3 bases unmatched. Germline assignment: CDR1 LGHNA and CDR2 YSLEER. The CDR3 region is CASSQGTGGDEQYF. CDR3 bases: TGCGCCAGCAGCCAAGGCACAGGGGGCGACGAGCAGTACTTC.

The chain uses TRBV10-3 and TRBJ2-7; no clear D. The CDR3 is 13 amino acids. The V end lost 9 bases, the J end lost 2 bases, and 14 bases lay between the germline ends. CDR1 and CDR2 from the germline V gene are ENHRY and SYGVKD. DNA of the CDR3: TGTGCCATGAGTTCTTGGACCCCCTACGAGCAGTACTTC. This sequence encodes CAMSSWTPYEQYF.

The chain carries TRBV7-6 and TRBJ1-2, with a weak D call TRBD1 (5 bases). Trimming shortened V by 1 base and J by 8 bases, and 8 bases separated the two germline ends. The CDR3 spans 12 residues. Germline CDR1 and CDR2: SGHVS and FNYEAQ. CDR3 nucleotides: TGTGCCAGCAGCTTAGAAGGGGACGGCTACACCTTC. As protein: CASSLEGDGYTF.

The table lists this clonotype with a few counts. CDR3 nucleotide sequence: TGTGCCTGGAGGGGCGGGGAAGCCTACAATGAGCAGTTCTTC. This sequence encodes CAWRGGEAYNEQFF. V gene TRBV30 combines with J gene TRBJ2-1; possibly TRBD2 for D (6 bases). Deletions cut 3 bases from V and 2 bases from J, with 11 bases between. CDR3 size: 14 residues. Germline CDR1 GTSNPN, CDR2 SVGIG (reference sequence).

In its sample, this clonotype was seen many times. V gene TRBV5-1 combines with J gene TRBJ2-1; no clear D gene. CDR3 length: 15 amino acids. The germline V and J ends were trimmed by 0 bases and 4 bases, with 11 bases remaining between them. Germline V gene data show CDR1 as SGHRS and CDR2 as YFSETQ. The CDR3 DNA sequence: TGCGCCAGCAGCTTGGATGTGGGTAGGTACAATGAGCAGTTCTTC. This encodes CASSLDVGRYNEQFF.

The gene calls are TRBV5-1 and TRBJ2-1; maybe TRBD1 (5 bases). CDR1 and CDR2 (germline): SGHRS, YFSETQ. V was trimmed by 0 bases and J by 4 bases, leaving 8 bases between them. CDR3 length: 14 residues. The CDR3 coding sequence is TGCGCCAGCAGCTTGGCAGCAGGGTACAATGAGCAGTTCTTC. It yields the protein CASSLAAGYNEQFF.

The CDR3 here is CASSLDPKGRGPRELFF. For the CDR3, the DNA is TGTGCCAGCAGCTTGGACCCCAAAGGGCGGGGGCCCCGGGAGCTGTTTTTT. V gene TRBV5-4 combines with J gene TRBJ2-2; tentatively, D is TRBD2 (7 bases). This CDR3 has 17 amino acids. Germline-derived CDR1 and CDR2 are SGHNT and YYREEE (reference sequence). V shed 0 bases and J shed 9 bases, with 21 bases lying between them.

This chain links TRBV28 with TRBJ1-2, with 11 bases identical to TRBD1. This CDR3 spans 13 amino acids. V lost 9 bases, J lost 8 bases, and 8 bases stayed unmatched. Looked up from germline, CDR1 is MDHEN and CDR2 is SYDVKM. The CDR3 nucleotides are TGTGCCAGTTCGGCGGGACAGGGGGGAGGCTACACCTTC. Residues: CASSAGQGGGYTF.

V is TRBV18 and J is TRBJ2-5; tentatively, D is TRBD1 or TRBD2 (6 bases each). V gave up 2 bases and J gave up 1 base, with 8 bases separating them. This CDR3 has 14 amino acids. Per the germline V gene, CDR1 is KGHSH and CDR2 is LQKENI. CDR3 protein: CASSPGGLQETQYF. In DNA form, the CDR3 reads TGTGCCAGCTCACCAGGGGGGCTCCAAGAGACCCAGTACTTC.

The chain carries TRBV7-2 and TRBJ2-3; the match to TRBD1 covers 7 bases. From germline, CDR1 is SGHTA and CDR2 FQGNSA. J was trimmed by 2 bases and V by 5 bases; bases with no gene match: 10. The length of the CDR3 is 16 residues. CDR3 DNA: TGTGCCAGCAGCAAACCTAGGGACAGCCCCACAGATACGCAGTATTTT. Translated, it gives CASSKPRDSPTDTQYF.

This clonotype has only a few counts. The chain couples TRBV10-3 to TRBJ2-5; D tentatively fits TRBD1 or TRBD2 (5 bases each). This CDR3 region has 13 residues. V gave up 10 bases and J gave up 2 bases, with 14 bases separating them. Germline values: CDR1 ENHRY, CDR2 SYGVKD. The CDR3 DNA reads TGTGCCAGCAAAATGGGACGGCAAGAGACCCAGTACTTC. Its translation: CASKMGRQETQYF.

The chain carries TRBV20-1 and TRBJ1-3; weak D call: TRBD1 (5 bases). Trimming shortened V by 7 bases and J by 0 bases, and 7 bases separated the two germline ends. Germline loops: CDR1 DFQATT, CDR2 SNEGSKA (reference sequence). This CDR3 comprises 12 residues. Here the CDR3 DNA reads TGCAGTGGCACAGGCTCTGGAAACACCATATATTTT. Its protein product is CSGTGSGNTIYF.

This clonotype appeared a few times. The chain couples TRBV7-9 to TRBJ2-1; the match to TRBD1 covers 9 bases. CDR1 and CDR2 from the germline V gene are SEHNR and FQNEAQ (reference sequence). The CDR3 has 14 residues. V shed 5 bases, J shed 13 bases, and the junction held 12 bases outside the gene matches. CDR3 residues: CASSQRQGVIVQFF. The CDR3, as DNA: TGTGCCAGCAGCCAACGACAGGGGGTCATCGTACAGTTCTTC.

The chain uses TRBV7-2 and TRBJ2-3; TRBD2 aligns across 7 bases. Germline CDR1 SGHTA, CDR2 FQGNSA. V was clipped by 6 bases and J by 2 bases; unmatched bases: 8. CDR3 length: 15 amino acids. The CDR3 spells CASRTGLSITDTQYF. CDR3 DNA sequence: TGTGCCAGCAGGACGGGACTATCAATCACAGATACGCAGTATTTT.

This clonotype was seen only a few times. V is TRBV29-1 and J is TRBJ2-7; 7 bases match TRBD2. J gave up 1 base and V 0 bases, and 12 bases lay outside the gene matches. This CDR3 comprises 17 residues. The V gene's germline CDR1 is SQVTM and CDR2 ANQGSEA. In DNA, the CDR3 is TGCAGCGTTGAAGAAGGGAGGGTCGGGACCGGGTCCTACGAGCAGTACTTC. It translates to CSVEEGRVGTGSYEQYF.

In its sample, this clonotype was seen a few times. The chain joins TRBV7-9 to TRBJ2-1; possibly TRBD2 for D (5 bases). The CDR3 has 15 residues. CDR1 is SEHNR, CDR2 FQNEAQ, per germline (reference sequence). The V end lost 1 base, the J end lost 2 bases, and 9 bases lay between the germline ends. The CDR3 here is CASSLVSDPYNEQFF. In nucleotides, the CDR3 is TGTGCCAGCAGCTTAGTTAGCGACCCCTACAATGAGCAGTTCTTC.

This clonotype was seen only a few times. The chain couples TRBV7-6 to TRBJ2-3; either TRBD1 or TRBD2 may fit D (6 bases each). Germline V lookup: CDR1 SGHVS, CDR2 FNYEAQ. V was cut by 3 bases and J by 2 bases, with 12 bases left in between. The CDR3 is 15 amino acids. The CDR3 region has the DNA TGTGCCAGCAGCTTTGGGTGGGGGGCCACAGATACGCAGTATTTT. It codes for CASSFGWGATDTQYF.

In this sample, this clonotype turned up a few times. The chain recombines TRBV15 with TRBJ2-1; tentative D call: TRBD1 (5 bases). The CDR3 extends over 14 amino acids. Germline values: CDR1 LNHNV, CDR2 YYDKDF (reference sequence). Trimming stripped 2 bases from V and 2 bases from J, with 7 bases between. CDR3 sequence: CATSRQGTYNEQFF. DNA of the CDR3: TGTGCCACCAGCAGACAGGGTACCTACAATGAGCAGTTCTTC.

This clonotype appeared many times. The V and J genes are TRBV6-1 and TRBJ2-5; 12 bases match TRBD2. V shed 6 bases and J 4 bases; nucleotides not matched to a gene: 6. Germline values: CDR1 MNHNS, CDR2 SASEGT. The CDR3 spans 15 residues. For the CDR3, the DNA is TGTGCCAGCAGCCGACTAGCGGGGGTGTCAGAGACCCAGTACTTC. Translation gives CASSRLAGVSETQYF.

This clonotype came up many times. The V call is TRBV10-3, the J call TRBJ2-7; 8 bases agree with TRBD1. The CDR3 covers 13 residues. In germline, CDR1 is ENHRY, CDR2 SYGVKD. V was clipped by 6 bases and J by 6 bases; unmatched bases: 7. The CDR3 loop reads CAIRTTGAGEQYF. CDR3 coding DNA: TGTGCCATCAGGACGACAGGGGCGGGCGAGCAGTACTTC.

This clonotype has a count of ten or more. V and J are TRBV27 and TRBJ1-2; TRBD1 might be the D (5 bases). The CDR3 sequence is 14 residues long. With 5 bases removed from V and 5 bases from J, the gap between germline ends came to 15 bases. Germline values: CDR1 MNHEY, CDR2 SMNVEV (reference sequence). This chain's CDR3 is CASSPHWTIYGYTF. In nucleotides, the CDR3 is TGTGCCAGCAGTCCCCATTGGACAATTTATGGCTACACCTTC.

The CDR3 region is CASSPTGLTSGNTIYF. In DNA, the CDR3 is TGCGCCAGCAGCCCCACAGGTCTCACATCCGGAAACACCATATATTTT. The rearrangement joins TRBV5-1 to TRBJ1-3, with a weak D call TRBD1 (5 bases). Germline V gene lookup returns CDR1 SGHRS and CDR2 YFSETQ. The CDR3 contains 16 residues. Trimming took 4 bases from V and 4 from J, leaving 18 bases between them.

This clonotype was seen only a few times. The chain combines TRBV4-1 with TRBJ2-5, with TRBD2 matching 7 bases. V was pared by 1 base and J by 5 bases, with 4 bases of the junction left unmatched. This CDR3 contains 14 residues. Germline CDR1 MGHRA, CDR2 YSYEKL. CDR3 residues: CASSQVGGEETQYF. The CDR3 nucleotides are TGCGCCAGCAGCCAAGTGGGAGGGGAGGAGACCCAGTACTTC.

The table lists this clonotype with a few counts. V usage is TRBV28 and J usage is TRBJ1-1; no firm D call. Trimming cost V 3 bases and J 0 bases, with 17 bases left between them. CDR3 length: 17 amino acids. The germline gives CDR1 MDHEN, CDR2 SYDVKM. CDR3 DNA sequence: TGTGCCAGCAGTTTTCGCGGTCGGTTGATAATGAACACTGAAGCTTTCTTT. It encodes CASSFRGRLIMNTEAFF.

This chain connects TRBV3-1 to TRBJ2-5; a possible D gene is TRBD1 (6 bases). Germline V gene lookup returns CDR1 LGHDT and CDR2 YNNKEL (reference sequence). The CDR3 extends over 17 amino acids. Deletions cut 0 bases from V and 1 base from J, with 15 bases between. The CDR3 loop reads CASSQDLQQGPQETQYF. The CDR3, as DNA: TGTGCCAGCAGCCAAGACCTGCAGCAGGGGCCCCAAGAGACCCAGTACTTC.

The CDR3 reads CSANAGSLYGYTF. The DNA of the CDR3 is TGCAGTGCTAATGCGGGCAGTCTCTATGGCTACACCTTC. This chain connects TRBV20-1 to TRBJ1-2; D is uncertain. With 4 bases removed from V and 4 bases from J, the gap between germline ends came to 13 bases. The CDR3 is 13 amino acids. Germline V gene sequence: CDR1 DFQATT, CDR2 SNEGSKA (reference sequence).